Listed below are T cell receptor beta chains from one sample, sequenced in a study of radiotherapy plus CTLA-4 blockade in lung cancer. Produced via immunoSEQ multiplex PCR; TCRdb's table is partial and in-frame only. The sample consists of roughly 98,000 clones, around 83% of them appearing once. This material consisted of peripheral blood, taken from a patient treated with radiotherapy plus ipilimumab. The receptor set was obtained from a human donor with non-small cell lung cancer who had a partial response to radiotherapy plus ipilimumab. Both conserved end residues are part of each CDR3.

>TRBJ2-3|TRBV5-1
CASSLRTSGDGDTQYF
>TRBJ2-2|TRBV4-1
CASSQDALWPRGNTGELFF
>TRBJ1-5|TRBV7-9
CASSLRDRGIGNQPQHF
>TRBJ2-7|TRBV2
CASSEGDSTLQYF
>TRBJ2-5|TRBV7-2
CASSVRTGQETQYF
>TRBJ2-1|TRBV5-1
CASSSTTSGTPGTYNEQFF
>TRBJ1-5|TRBV7-6
CASSLGPYRGPQHF
>TRBJ2-1|TRBV28
CASSPHGAANEQFF
>TRBJ2-7|TRBV28
CASSLKGTGFYEQYF
>TRBJ1-3|TRBV28
CASARGQGASGNTIYF
>TRBJ2-7|TRBV18
CASSPRQGTYEQYF
>TRBJ1-2|TRBV4-1
CASSQEGSSRAGYTF
>TRBJ2-7|TRBV5-1
CASSLSSGSYEQYF
>TRBJ1-3|TRBV18
CASPPSQSAGNTIYF
>TRBJ2-3|TRBV5-1
CASSLLGGISTDTQYF